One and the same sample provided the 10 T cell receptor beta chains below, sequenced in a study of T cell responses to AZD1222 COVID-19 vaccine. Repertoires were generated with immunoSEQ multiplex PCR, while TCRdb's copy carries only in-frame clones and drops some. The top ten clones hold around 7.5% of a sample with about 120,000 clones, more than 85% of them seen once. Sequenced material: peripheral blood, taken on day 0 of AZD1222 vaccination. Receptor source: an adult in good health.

This CDR3 reads CASSYTTEAFF. The DNA for the CDR3 is TGTGCCAGCAGCTACACCACTGAAGCTTTCTTT. The gene calls are TRBV5-4 and TRBJ1-1; D remains ambiguous. This CDR3 is built from 11 residues. V was trimmed by 3 bases and J by 4 bases, leaving 4 bases between them. CDR1 and CDR2 (germline): SGHNT, YYREEE (reference sequence).

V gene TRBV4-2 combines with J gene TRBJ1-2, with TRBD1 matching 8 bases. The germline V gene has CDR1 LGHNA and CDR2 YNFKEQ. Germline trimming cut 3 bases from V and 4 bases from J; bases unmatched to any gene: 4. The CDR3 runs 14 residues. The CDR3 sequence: CASSQGGQVYGYTF. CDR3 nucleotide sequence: TGTGCCAGCAGCCAGGGGGGACAGGTCTATGGCTACACCTTC.

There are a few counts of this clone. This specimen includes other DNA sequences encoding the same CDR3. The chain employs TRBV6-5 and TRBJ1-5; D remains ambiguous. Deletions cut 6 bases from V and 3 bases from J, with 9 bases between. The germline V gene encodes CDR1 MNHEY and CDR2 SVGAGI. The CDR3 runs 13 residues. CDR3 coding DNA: TGTGCCAGCAGCCCGAGGTCCAATCAGCCCCAGCATTTT. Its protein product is CASSPRSNQPQHF.

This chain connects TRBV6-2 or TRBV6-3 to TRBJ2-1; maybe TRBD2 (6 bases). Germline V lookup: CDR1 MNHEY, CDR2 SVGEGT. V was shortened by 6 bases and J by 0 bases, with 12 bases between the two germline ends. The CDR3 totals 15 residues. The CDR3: CASSPQGLSYNEQFF. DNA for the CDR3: TGTGCCAGCAGCCCCCAGGGACTCTCCTACAATGAGCAGTTCTTC.

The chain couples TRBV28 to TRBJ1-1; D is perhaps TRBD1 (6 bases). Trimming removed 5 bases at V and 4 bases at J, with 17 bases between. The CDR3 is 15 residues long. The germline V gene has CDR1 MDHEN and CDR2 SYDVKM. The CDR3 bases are TGTGCCAGCAGTCATACAGGGCCCGGGAGCACTGAAGCTTTCTTT. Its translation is CASSHTGPGSTEAFF.

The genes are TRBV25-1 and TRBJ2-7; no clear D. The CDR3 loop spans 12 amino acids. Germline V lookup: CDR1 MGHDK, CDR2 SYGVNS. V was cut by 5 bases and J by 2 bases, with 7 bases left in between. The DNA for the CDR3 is TGTGCCAGCAGTTCTGGGACCTACGAGCAGTACTTC. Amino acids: CASSSGTYEQYF.

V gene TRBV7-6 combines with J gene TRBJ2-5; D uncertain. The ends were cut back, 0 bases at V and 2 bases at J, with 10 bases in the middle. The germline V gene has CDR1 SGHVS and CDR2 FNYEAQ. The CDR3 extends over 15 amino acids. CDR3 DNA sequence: TGTGCCAGCAGCTTAGCGAATCGGCAGCAAGAGACCCAGTACTTC. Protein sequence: CASSLANRQQETQYF.

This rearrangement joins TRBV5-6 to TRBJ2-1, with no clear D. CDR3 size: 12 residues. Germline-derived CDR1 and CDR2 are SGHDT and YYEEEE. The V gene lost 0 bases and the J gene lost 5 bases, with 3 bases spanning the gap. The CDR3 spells CASSLDHNEQFF. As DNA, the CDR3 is TGTGCCAGCAGCTTGGATCACAATGAGCAGTTCTTC.

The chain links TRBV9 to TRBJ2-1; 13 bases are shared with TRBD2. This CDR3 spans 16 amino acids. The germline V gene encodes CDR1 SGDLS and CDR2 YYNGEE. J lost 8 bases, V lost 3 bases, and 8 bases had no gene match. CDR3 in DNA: TGTGCCAGCAGCGAGGGAGGACTAGCGGGAGAGTATGAGCAGTTCTTC. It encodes CASSEGGLAGEYEQFF.

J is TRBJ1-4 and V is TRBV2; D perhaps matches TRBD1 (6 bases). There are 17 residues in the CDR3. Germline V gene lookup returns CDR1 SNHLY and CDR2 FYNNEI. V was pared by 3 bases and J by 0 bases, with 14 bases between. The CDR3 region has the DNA TGTGCCAGCAGTGACACCGACGGGACACCAACTAATGAAAAACTGTTTTTT. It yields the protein CASSDTDGTPTNEKLFF.